The 17 T cell receptor beta chains presented below share a single source sample, sequenced in a study of identical twins. TCRdb processed the 5' RACE reads anew with MiXCR; each CDR3 protein has one entry. The data show some 600,000 distinct CDR3 sequences, with about 7.1% seen just once and about 1.5% held by the top ten. A further study also used this sample, focusing on yellow fever vaccine responses in identical twins.

Input material: PBMCs. The receptors here all came from a young woman in good health.

This chain uses TRBV5-1 with TRBJ2-1; D uncertain. V gave up 1 base and J gave up 7 bases, with 12 bases separating them. The CDR3 extends over 14 amino acids. From germline, CDR1 is SGHRS and CDR2 YFSETQ. In DNA form, the CDR3 reads TGCGCCAGCAGCTTGAATCCAGCAGCTAATGAGCAGTTCTTC. Translated: CASSLNPAANEQFF.

This clonotype occurred a few times. This sequence joins TRBV12-3 or TRBV12-4 and TRBJ1-6; D uncertain. The V and J ends lost 2 bases and 10 bases respectively, with 15 bases between them. The CDR3 loop spans 15 amino acids. The DNA for the CDR3 is TGTGCCAGCAGTTTACTATCTGGGTTCGGGTCACCCCTCCACTTT. This sequence encodes CASSLLSGFGSPLHF.

In its sample, this clonotype was seen many times. In nucleotides, the CDR3 is TGCGCCAGCAGCTTGTTGGAGGGGGCATACACTGAAGCTTTCTTT. This sequence encodes CASSLLEGAYTEAFF. The chain couples TRBV5-1 to TRBJ1-1, with TRBD1 matching 7 bases. V gave up 1 base and J gave up 3 bases; unmatched junction bases: 6. Germline CDR1 is SGHRS and CDR2 is YFSETQ. The CDR3 is made up of 15 amino acids.

This clonotype was picked up a small number of times. The chain has TRBV5-1 and TRBJ1-6; D remains ambiguous. The CDR3 runs 18 residues. Germline CDR1 is SGHRS and CDR2 is YFSETQ. The germline V and J ends were trimmed by 1 base and 0 bases, with 14 bases remaining between them. CDR3 sequence reads: CASSLFPGPDSYNSPLHF. The CDR3 region has the DNA TGCGCCAGCAGCTTGTTTCCCGGGCCCGACTCCTATAATTCACCCCTCCACTTT.

Ten or more counts support this clonotype. The chain carries TRBV2 and TRBJ1-2, with TRBD1 matching over 8 bases. Losses at the gene ends were 9 bases for V and 3 bases for J; bases not matched to a gene: 6. CDR1 SNHLY and CDR2 FYNNEI come from the germline V gene. This CDR3 contains 13 residues. The CDR3 bases are TGTGCCAGAACAGACAGGGGCGACTATGGCTACACCTTC. Encoded protein: CARTDRGDYGYTF.

V usage is TRBV19 and J usage is TRBJ2-5; 8 bases align to TRBD1. Germline V gives CDR1 LNHDA, CDR2 SQIVND (reference sequence). The CDR3 is 16 amino acids. The V gene end was trimmed by 5 bases and the J gene end by 1 base; junction bases not matched to a gene: 9. CDR3 region: CASSSGQGGSQETQYF. The CDR3 coding sequence is TGTGCCAGTAGTTCCGGACAGGGAGGCTCCCAAGAGACCCAGTACTTC.

This clonotype was detected many times. The chain is built from TRBV16 and TRBJ2-1; 9 positions agree with TRBD2. This CDR3 has 15 amino acids. The germline V gene encodes CDR1 KGHSY and CDR2 FQNENV. V gave up 8 bases and J gave up 8 bases; unmatched junction bases: 13. DNA for the CDR3: TGTGCCAGCCTCCCTGGGACTAGCATTGACGATGAGCAGTTCTTC. Translation gives CASLPGTSIDDEQFF. Using reference TRBV16 and TRBJ2-1 for the parts outside the CDR3, the full variable domain is GEEVAQTPKHLVRGEGQKAKLYCAPIKGHSYVFWYQQVLKNEFKFLISFQNENVFDETGMPKERFSAKCLPNSPCSLEIQATKLEDSAVYFCASLPGTSIDDEQFFGPGTRLTVL.

The V call is TRBV2, the J call TRBJ2-3; D tentatively reads TRBD1 or TRBD2 (5 bases each). CDR1 SNHLY and CDR2 FYNNEI come from the germline V gene. V was pared by 8 bases and J by 0 bases, with 21 bases between. CDR3 length equals 17 residues. The CDR3 nucleotides are TGTGCCAGCCATTACGGGACGCCTACTTCTAGCACAGATACGCAGTATTTT. This sequence encodes CASHYGTPTSSTDTQYF.

This clonotype was detected only a few times. The genes are TRBV2 and TRBJ2-5; either TRBD1 or TRBD2 may fit D (7 bases each). The CDR3 loop spans 15 amino acids. V was trimmed by 10 bases and J by 3 bases, leaving 21 bases between them. Germline assignment: CDR1 SNHLY and CDR2 FYNNEI. The CDR3 bases are TGTGCCACCAGGGGGGGCTTCCCGCGGGAAGAGACCCAGTACTTC. This sequence encodes CATRGGFPREETQYF.

The chain combines TRBV4-2 with TRBJ1-6, with unresolved D. V lost 0 bases and J 10 bases, leaving 13 bases between the germline ends. This CDR3 is built from 15 residues. Germline V gives CDR1 LGHNA, CDR2 YNFKEQ. The CDR3 spells CASSQEFGSRSPLHF. The CDR3 region has the DNA TGTGCCAGCAGCCAAGAATTTGGGTCCCGCTCACCCCTCCACTTT.

The sample holds many counts of this clonotype. V is TRBV29-1 and J is TRBJ2-7; D not resolved. V lost 3 bases and J 0 bases, leaving 6 bases between the germline ends. Germline V lookup: CDR1 SQVTM, CDR2 ANQGSEA. CDR3 length equals 12 residues. The CDR3 DNA follows: TGCAGCGTTGAGGCTGCCTCCTACGAGCAGTACTTC. It encodes CSVEAASYEQYF.

Concerning this clonotype: A much larger clone is a single base away; this may be a read error. This chain connects TRBV10-3 to TRBJ2-4; D may be TRBD1 (6 bases). Germline V gene sequence: CDR1 ENHRY, CDR2 SYGVKD. The CDR3 runs to 19 residues. The CDR3: CAISELGQGPVPARNIQYF. In DNA form, the CDR3 reads TGTGCCATCAGTGAGTTGGGACAAGGCCCCGTCCCAGCCAGAAACATTCAGTACTTC.

The table lists this clonotype with a few counts. V and J are TRBV20-1 and TRBJ2-7, with D possibly matching TRBD2 (7 bases). CDR3 length: 12 residues. Germline loops: CDR1 DFQATT, CDR2 SNEGSKA (reference sequence). V was pared by 4 bases and J by 4 bases, with 11 bases between. The CDR3 bases are TGCAGTGCTAACGAGGGGGGGTACGAGCAGTACGTC. Its protein is CSANEGGYEQYV.

This clonotype was detected only a few times. The chain has TRBV6-1 and TRBJ2-7, with TRBD2 identical over 10 bases. The CDR3 has 15 amino acids. Trimming at V came to 7 bases and at J to 1 base, leaving 7 bases not matched to a gene. Germline CDR1 MNHNS, CDR2 SASEGT. The CDR3 sequence is CASTGLAEASYEQYF. Here the CDR3 DNA reads TGTGCCAGCACAGGACTAGCGGAAGCGTCCTACGAGCAGTACTTC.

Many counts were recorded for this clonotype. The gene calls are TRBV28 and TRBJ1-3; D unresolved. Trimming removed 5 bases at V and 4 bases at J, with 15 bases between. Germline-derived CDR1 and CDR2 are MDHEN and SYDVKM. The CDR3 loop spans 15 amino acids. This CDR3 is CASSPLDNSGNTIYF. CDR3 bases: TGTGCCAGCAGTCCCTTAGACAATTCAGGAAACACCATATATTTT.

The chain links TRBV24-1 to TRBJ1-2; TRBD1 matches at 11 bases. Germline values: CDR1 KGHDR, CDR2 SFDVKD. The CDR3 has 15 residues. V was pared by 4 bases and J by 6 bases, with 6 bases of the junction left unmatched. CDR3 coding DNA: TGTGCCACCAGTGAGCGCGGACAGGGGGCGGATGGCTACACCTTC. Protein product: CATSERGQGADGYTF.

The chain carries TRBV20-1 and TRBJ1-3; D remains ambiguous. The V end lost 7 bases, the J end lost 0 bases, and 16 bases lay between the germline ends. The CDR3 runs to 15 residues. Germline V lookup: CDR1 DFQATT, CDR2 SNEGSKA (reference sequence). CDR3 region: CSVDPTDSSGNTIYF. DNA for the CDR3: TGCAGTGTTGATCCGACTGATTCCTCTGGAAACACCATATATTTT.